This entry describes one T cell receptor beta chain. As yet, its antigen is unknown. The data derive from a study of identical twins. Study outcomes and limitations: With monozygotic twins, out-of-frame TCR alpha sharing exceeded what models estimated. Because invariant MAIT and iNKT cells could be present, zero-insertion analyses could be partly confounded. Abundant cord blood beta clonotypes carried fewer insertions; memory repertoires showed none.

Germline CDR1 is SGHDN and CDR2 is FVKESK. The CDR3 is 14 residues long. V lost 4 bases and J 2 bases, leaving 12 bases between the germline ends. A universal primer binding site was introduced by template switching. The final cDNA contained unique molecular identifiers. TCRdb independently ran MiXCR on the 5' RACE reads; one entry per CDR3 protein. Among approximately 230,000 distinct CDR3 sequences listed, 11% to 15% were seen once. The genes are TRBV14 and TRBJ2-7, with a tentative D call TRBD2 (5 bases). The sequence derives from a woman between 18 and 30 years old in good health. The sample consisted of memory (CD45RO+) T cells sorted from blood. This CDR3 is CASSPAGVPYEQYF. The DNA of the CDR3 is TGTGCCAGCAGCCCCGCCGGGGTCCCCTACGAGCAGTACTTC.